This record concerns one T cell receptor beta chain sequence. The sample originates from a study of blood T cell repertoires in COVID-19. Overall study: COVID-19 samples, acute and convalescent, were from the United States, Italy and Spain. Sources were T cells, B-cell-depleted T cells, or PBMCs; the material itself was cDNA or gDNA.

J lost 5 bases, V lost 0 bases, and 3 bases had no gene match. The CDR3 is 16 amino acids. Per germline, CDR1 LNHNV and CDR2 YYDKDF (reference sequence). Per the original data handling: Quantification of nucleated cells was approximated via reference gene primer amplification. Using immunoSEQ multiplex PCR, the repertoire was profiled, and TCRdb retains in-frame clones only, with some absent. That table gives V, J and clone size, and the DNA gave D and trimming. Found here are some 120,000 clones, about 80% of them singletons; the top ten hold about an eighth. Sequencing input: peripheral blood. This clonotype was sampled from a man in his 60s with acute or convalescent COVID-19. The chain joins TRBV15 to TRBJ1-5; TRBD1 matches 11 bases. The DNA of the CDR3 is TGTGCCACCAGCAGAGATTCGGACAGGGGGCATCAGCCCCAGCATTTT. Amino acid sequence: CATSRDSDRGHQPQHF. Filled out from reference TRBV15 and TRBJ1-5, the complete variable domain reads DAMVIQNPRYQVTQFGKPVTLSCSQTLNHNVMYWYQQKSSQAPKLLFHYYDKDFNNEADTPDNFQSRRPNTSFCFLDIRSPGLGDTAMYLCATSRDSDRGHQPQHFGDGTRLSIL.